This is a list of T cell receptor beta chains from one sample in a study of OX40 agonist ivuxolimab in advanced cancers. Libraries were prepared by immunoSEQ multiplex PCR; TCRdb keeps only in-frame clonotypes and omits some of them. The sample records 130,000 or so clones, more than 85% being singletons. The specimen was CD4+ or CD8+ T cells sorted from blood, collected in a trial of the OX40 agonist ivuxolimab. These TCRs come from an adult with an advanced solid tumor such as melanoma, head and neck, liver or kidney cancer. CDR3s leave out the opening cysteine and the closing phenylalanine or tryptophan. The D gene is left open where the match is weak. Clone size, where shown, is once, few, many, or a class for clones that have expanded.

TRBJ1-5	.	.	TRBV7-9	ASSRGLGQPQH
TRBJ2-3	.	.	TRBV19	ASSIASTDTQY
TRBJ1-4	.	.	TRBV18	ASSPRLQSTNEKLF
TRBJ2-7	.	.	TRBV5-5	ASSLMGEQY
TRBJ2-7	TRBD1	.	TRBV28	ASSVGQGSYEQY
TRBJ1-4	.	.	TRBV15	ATSFTGLNEKLF
TRBJ2-7	TRBD1	.	TRBV4-1	ASSQSWTGESYEQY
TRBJ1-1	.	.	TRBV7-2	ASSLLDRNTEAF
TRBJ2-7	.	.	TRBV28	ASSQQAYEQY
TRBJ2-7	.	.	TRBV15	ATSRDGGQNHEQY
TRBJ1-1	TRBD1	.	TRBV13	ASSLGTGDTEAF
TRBJ1-6	TRBD1	once	TRBV7-2	ASTRDRGLNSPLH
TRBJ1-4	.	.	TRBV19	ASGALATNEKLF
.	TRBD1	.	TRBV11-2	ASSSPRTGAYEQY
TRBJ1-1	TRBD1	.	TRBV10-3	AIRGQYRGTEAF
TRBJ1-5	.	.	TRBV5-6	ASSLRTTGGWVGGQPQH
TRBJ2-7	TRBD1	.	TRBV27	ASSLRGQSYSYEQY
TRBJ1-2	TRBD1	.	TRBV4-1	ASSLFRTGTYGYT
TRBJ2-5	TRBD2	.	TRBV11-2	ASSNRLAGRETQY
TRBJ1-5	.	.	TRBV28	ASQGSNQPQH
TRBJ2-5	.	once	TRBV19	ASSIQVTQETQY
TRBJ2-5	.	.	TRBV27	ASSTLQGRAETQY
TRBJ1-1	TRBD1	.	TRBV6-5	AGLGTGGENTEAF
TRBJ2-6	.	.	TRBV19	ASRASSGANVLT
TRBJ1-1	.	.	TRBV2	ASSGQGSTEAF
TRBJ1-4	TRBD1	.	TRBV28	ASSLDRVSEKLF